Each of the 4 T cell receptor beta chains below was sequenced from the same sample in a study of molecular identifiers for immune sequencing clone quantification (dated by TCRdb to between 2017 and 2018). The library was obtained by PCR. Sequenced using an Illumina HiSeq 4000. Using fastp trimming at Q25 and MiXCR clonotype assembly, TCRdb reanalyzed the public sequencing data and kept in-frame beta chains. Here each entry gathers all rows of one CDR3 protein and keeps the most common genes and DNA. This sample gives 250,000 to 400,000 distinct CDR3 sequences in total; 20% to 25% of them show up just once. The ten largest clones capture 0.81% of the sample. The sequenced sample consisted of naive CD8+ T cells from blood, with Jurkat cell RNA spiked in. Interpreted using the paper, the cell subset or site label stands for: FACS-sorted CD8+CD4-CCR7+CD45RA+ naive T cells. The receptors were gathered from a human donor in good health. Some libraries in this study had Jurkat cell RNA spiked in.

This clonotype was counted at least ten times. The rearrangement uses TRBV9 and TRBJ2-1, with D unresolved. CDR1 and CDR2 (germline): SGDLS, YYNGEE. The length of the CDR3 is 15 residues. Trimming left V 1 base short and J 5 bases short, with 13 bases between. The CDR3: CASSVYVDGDNEQFF. In DNA, the CDR3 is TGTGCCAGCAGCGTATATGTGGACGGTGACAATGAGCAGTTCTTC.

The V call is TRBV20-1, the J call TRBJ2-7, with unresolved D. The V gene's germline CDR1 is DFQATT and CDR2 SNEGSKA (reference sequence). V lost 1 base and J lost 6, with 13 bases in between. The CDR3 covers 13 residues. DNA of the CDR3: TGCAGTGCTAGAGCGGGTTACCTCCTCGAGCAGTACTTC. Translating gives CSARAGYLLEQYF.

A word on this clonotype: With a much larger clone just one base away, this may be a read error. V and J are TRBV5-1 and TRBJ2-1; D possibly corresponds to TRBD2 (6 bases). Germline V gene sequence: CDR1 SGHRS, CDR2 YFSETQ. CDR3 length: 15 amino acids. CDR3: CASYGAGSSYNERFF. Written as DNA, the CDR3 is TGCGCCAGCTACGGGGCGGGGAGCTCCTACAATGAGCGGTTCTTC.

This clonotype has a count of ten or more. This sequence joins TRBV6-5 and TRBJ2-1; possibly TRBD2 for D (6 bases). CDR3 size: 13 residues. Germline CDR1 and CDR2: MNHEY and SVGAGI. The V and J ends lost 7 bases and 3 bases respectively, with 10 bases between them. The CDR3 bases are TGTGCCAGCACTAGCGCCAGCTACAATGAGCAGTTCTTC. Amino acid sequence: CASTSASYNEQFF.